This TCR beta chain was obtained from a study of blood T cell repertoires in COVID-19. Overall study: Spain, Italy and the United States supplied samples that represented acute and convalescent COVID-19.

V was pared by 6 bases and J by 15 bases, with 12 bases of the junction left unmatched. Germline V lookup: CDR1 SGHAT, CDR2 FQDESV (reference sequence). This CDR3 contains 13 residues. The method was immunoSEQ multiplex PCR; TCRdb's version includes in-frame clones alone and lacks a portion of them. This sample carries roughly 200,000 clones, approximately 89% of them seen once, and the ten largest clones take just under 8.5%. The V gene is TRBV11-1, the J gene TRBJ2-3; 10 bases line up with TRBD2. Sequencing was carried out using peripheral blood. The receptor comes from a woman in her sixties with acute or convalescent COVID-19. The CDR3 coding sequence is TGTGCCAGCAGGGGGGGAACCGGGACTAGCGTCTATTTT. Amino acids: CASRGGTGTSVYF.